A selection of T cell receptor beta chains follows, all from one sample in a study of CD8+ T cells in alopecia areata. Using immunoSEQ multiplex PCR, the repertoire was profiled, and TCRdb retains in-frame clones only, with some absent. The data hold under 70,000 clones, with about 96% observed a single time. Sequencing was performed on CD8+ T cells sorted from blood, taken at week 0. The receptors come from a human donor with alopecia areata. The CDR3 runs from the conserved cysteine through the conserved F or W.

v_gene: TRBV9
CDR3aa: CASSGQPEGQAFF

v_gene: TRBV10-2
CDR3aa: CASRGLAGGQAKNIQYF

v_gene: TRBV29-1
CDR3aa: CSVPGSGANVLTF

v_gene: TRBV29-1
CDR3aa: CGVVQSNQETQYF

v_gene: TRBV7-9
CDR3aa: CASSLGTATDTQYF

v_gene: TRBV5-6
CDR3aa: CASSLGPLYRGRRQPQHF

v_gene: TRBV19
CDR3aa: CASSLGVGNEQFF

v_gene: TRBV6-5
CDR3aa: CASSYGQIYEQYF

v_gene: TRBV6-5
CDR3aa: CANSYKGLAPMDTQYF

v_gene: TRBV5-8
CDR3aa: CASSSWRVGTYEQYF

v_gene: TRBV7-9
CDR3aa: CASSLVLGLTGGSYTF

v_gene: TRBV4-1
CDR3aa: CASSQEEQIDAVQYF

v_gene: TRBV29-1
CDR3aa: CSVLNRDPTDTQYF

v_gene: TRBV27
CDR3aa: CASSLYPSGGLKETQYF

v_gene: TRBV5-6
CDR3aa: CASSSGGDTQYF

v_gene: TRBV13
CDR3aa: CASSLRVPYEQYF

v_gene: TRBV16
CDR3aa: CASSLSPYEQYF

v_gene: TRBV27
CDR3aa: CASSNLADQETQYF

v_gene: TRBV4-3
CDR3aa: CASSTRQGEDQPQHF

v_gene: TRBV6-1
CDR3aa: CASSQVAGGSHEQYF

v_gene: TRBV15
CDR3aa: CATSRGTTYEQYF

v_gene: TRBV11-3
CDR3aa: CASSLTGTRSYNEQFF